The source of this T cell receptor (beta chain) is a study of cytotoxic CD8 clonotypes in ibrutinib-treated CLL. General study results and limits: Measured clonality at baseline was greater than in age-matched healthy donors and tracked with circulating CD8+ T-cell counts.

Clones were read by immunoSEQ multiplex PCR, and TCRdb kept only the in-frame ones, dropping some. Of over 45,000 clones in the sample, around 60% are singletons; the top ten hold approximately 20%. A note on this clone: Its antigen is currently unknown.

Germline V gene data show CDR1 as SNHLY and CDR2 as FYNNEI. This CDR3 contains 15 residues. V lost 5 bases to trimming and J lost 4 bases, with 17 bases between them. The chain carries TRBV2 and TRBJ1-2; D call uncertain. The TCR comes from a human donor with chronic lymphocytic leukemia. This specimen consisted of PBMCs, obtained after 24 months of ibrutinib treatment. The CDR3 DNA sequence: TGTGCCAGCAGTCCGCAACCCACGGGGTTCTATGGCTACACCTTC. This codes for CASSPQPTGFYGYTF.